This TCR beta chain was recovered during a study of follicular helper T cells after annual influenza vaccination. TCRdb keeps only in-frame clones here, not all; method: immunoSEQ multiplex PCR. The table records approximately 30,000 clones, approximately 80% of them present only once. Germline values: CDR1 MDHEN, CDR2 SYDVKM. CDR3 size: 12 residues. V lost 2 bases, J lost 9 bases, and 10 bases lay in between. Documented time point: 2014-2015 season, pre-vaccination. This specimen was CXCR5+ CD38- circulating T follicular helper cells from blood, taken on the day of influenza vaccination. Subset noted: circulating Tfh, non-naive CD4+CXCR5+PD-1+ (ICOS+CD38+ or ICOS-CD38-). V usage is TRBV28 and J usage is TRBJ1-2; no definite D call. The receptor's source is an adult who received the influenza vaccine. In nucleotides, the CDR3 is TGTGCCAGCAGTTTACTGGAGGGAAGCTACACCTTC. Its protein is CASSLLEGSYTF.